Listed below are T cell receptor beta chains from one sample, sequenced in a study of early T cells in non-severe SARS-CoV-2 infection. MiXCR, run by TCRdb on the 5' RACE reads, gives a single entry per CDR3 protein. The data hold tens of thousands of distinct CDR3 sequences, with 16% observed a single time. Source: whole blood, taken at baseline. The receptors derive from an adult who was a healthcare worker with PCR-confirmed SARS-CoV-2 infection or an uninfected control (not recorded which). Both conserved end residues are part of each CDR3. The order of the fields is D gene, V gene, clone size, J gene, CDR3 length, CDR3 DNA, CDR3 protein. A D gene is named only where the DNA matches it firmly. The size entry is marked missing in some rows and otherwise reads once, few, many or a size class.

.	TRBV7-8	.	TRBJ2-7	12	TGTGCCAGCAGCTGGGCCGGGGGCGAGCAGTACTTC	CASSWAGGEQYF
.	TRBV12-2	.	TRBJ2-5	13	TGTGCAAGTCGCTCAGAAAACCAAGAGACCCAGTACTTC	CASRSENQETQYF
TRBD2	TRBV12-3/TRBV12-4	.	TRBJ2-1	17	TGTGCCAGCAGTTTAGGGGCTAGCGGGGTCTCCTACAATGAGCAGTTCTTC	CASSLGASGVSYNEQFF
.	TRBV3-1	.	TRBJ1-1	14	TGTGCCAGCAGCCAAGGGGTTTTGAACACTGAAGCTTTCTTT	CASSQGVLNTEAFF
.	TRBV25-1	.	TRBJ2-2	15	TGTGCCAGCAGTGACCCGGACCCAGGCACCGGGGAGCTGTTTTTT	CASSDPDPGTGELFF
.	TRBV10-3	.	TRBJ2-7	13	TGTGCCATCAGTGGGCAGGTTAACTACGAGCAGTACTTC	CAISGQVNYEQYF
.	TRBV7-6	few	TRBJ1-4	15	TGTGCCAGCAGCCGCCAAGGGGGGTCTAATGAAAAACTGTTTTTT	CASSRQGGSNEKLFF
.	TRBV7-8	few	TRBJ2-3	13	TGTGCCAGCAGCTTAGTTGGGGCAGATACGCAGTATTTT	CASSLVGADTQYF
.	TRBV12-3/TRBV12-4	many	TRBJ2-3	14	TGTGCCAGCAGTACTCGGTCCCACACAGATACGCAGTATTTT	CASSTRSHTDTQYF
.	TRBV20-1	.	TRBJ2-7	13	TGCAGTGCTAGAATTGAGAGGGCCTACGAGCAGTACTTC	CSARIERAYEQYF
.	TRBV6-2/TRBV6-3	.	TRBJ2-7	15	TGTGCCAGTCAACCAACCGGGACACCTAGGGACGAGCAGTACTTC	CASQPTGTPRDEQYF
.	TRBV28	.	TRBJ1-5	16	TGTGCCAGCAGTTTACCCGGGACGGGGAGAAATCAGCCCCAGCATTTT	CASSLPGTGRNQPQHF
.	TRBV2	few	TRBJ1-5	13	TGTGCCAGCAGAGCCGGAGGGGTTCAGCCCCAGCATTTT	CASRAGGVQPQHF
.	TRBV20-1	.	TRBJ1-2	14	TGCAGTGCTCACCAGCCGGCAATCAACTATGGCTACACCTTC	CSAHQPAINYGYTF
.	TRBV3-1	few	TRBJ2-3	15	TGTGCCAGCAGCCAAGAGCCCTTTTTGGGGGATACGCAGTATTTT	CASSQEPFLGDTQYF
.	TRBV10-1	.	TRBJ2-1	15	TGCGCCAGCAGTGAGTCTTTAAGCGACTACAATGAGCAGTTCTTC	CASSESLSDYNEQFF
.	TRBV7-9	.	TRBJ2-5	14	TGTGCCAGCAGCCTCTCAGGGGCGAGGGAGACCCAGTACTTC	CASSLSGARETQYF
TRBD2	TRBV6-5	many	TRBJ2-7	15	TGTGCCAGCAGACCTACTAGCGGACTTCCCTACGAGCAGTACTTC	CASRPTSGLPYEQYF
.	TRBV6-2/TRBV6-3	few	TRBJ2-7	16	TGTGCCAGCAGTTACTCGATGCGGAGGCAGGGGTACGAGCAGTACTTC	CASSYSMRRQGYEQYF
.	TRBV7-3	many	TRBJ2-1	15	TGTGCCAGCAGCTTATATGCGGGAACAGGGAATGAGCAGTTCTTC	CASSLYAGTGNEQFF
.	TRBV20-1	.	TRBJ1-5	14	TGCAGTGCTAGCAGGGAAGAGGGGCATCAGCCCCAGCATTTT	CSASREEGHQPQHF
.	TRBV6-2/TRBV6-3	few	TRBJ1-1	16	TGTGCCAGCATCTCCCACCCAGGTGGGGCAGCCACTGAAGCTTTCTTT	CASISHPGGAATEAFF
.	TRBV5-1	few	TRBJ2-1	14	TGCGCCAGCAGCGCGGGACAGACCTACAATGAGCAGTTCTTC	CASSAGQTYNEQFF
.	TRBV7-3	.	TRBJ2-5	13	TGTGCCAGCAGCTTATCAGCGCAAGAGACCCAGTACTTC	CASSLSAQETQYF
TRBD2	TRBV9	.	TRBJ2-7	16	TGTGCCAGCAGCACAAGCGGACTAGCGGACGAATACGAGCAGTACTTC	CASSTSGLADEYEQYF